Sequencing of this TCR beta chain was carried out in a study of shared clonotypes between healthy human individuals. Notes on this clone: Its antigen is currently unknown.

As defined, naive CD8 cells were CD45RO-negative and positively selected for CCR7, with terminally differentiated effector memory CD45RA+ cells excluded. There were only Caucasian adults among the donors, and all lived in Nashville, Tennessee. The CDR3 covers 15 residues. J was trimmed by 4 bases and V by 1 base; bases with no gene match: 6. Germline lookup yields CDR1 MGHRA and CDR2 YSYEKL. Measured with immunoSEQ multiplex PCR; TCRdb has only the in-frame clones, and not every one. The sample lists some 2,000,000 clones, about 94% seen once, with around 1.1% in the top ten. Study observations and caveats: Rarefaction indicated that sorted-subset sequencing remained incomplete although depth was large.

The sequence was obtained from a man between 18 and 35 years old in good health. The V gene is TRBV4-1, the J gene TRBJ2-7, with TRBD1 matching 8 bases. The specimen was naive CD8+ T cells sorted from blood. Here the CDR3 reads CASSQATGELYEQYF. Here the CDR3 DNA reads TGCGCCAGCAGCCAAGCGACAGGGGAATTATACGAGCAGTACTTC.